This entry concerns a single TCR beta chain. Clones were sequenced by immunoSEQ multiplex PCR, and TCRdb holds only the in-frame ones, with some missing. The table includes 60,000 to 75,000 clones, 95% to 97% detected once. This CDR3 comprises 14 residues. V shed 1 base, J shed 3 bases, and the junction held 4 bases outside the gene matches. From germline, CDR1 is SGHNT and CDR2 YYREEE (reference sequence). This sample is drawn from a study of technical replicates of blood from a handful of donors. The chain links TRBV5-4 to TRBJ2-7; 7 bases are shared with TRBD2. The sample was T cells isolated from PBMCs. The clonotype originates from a human donor in good health. The CDR3 region has the DNA TGTGCCAGCAGCTTGCGGGACTATCACTACGAGCAGTACTTC. It codes for CASSLRDYHYEQYF. Filled out from reference TRBV5-4 and TRBJ2-7, the complete variable domain reads ETGVTQSPTHLIKTRGQQVTLRCSSQSGHNTVSWYQQALGQGPQFIFQYYREEENGRGNFPPRFSGLQFPNYSSELNVNALELDDSALYLCASSLRDYHYEQYFGPGTRLTVT.